This entry features one T cell receptor (beta chain) sequence. Its antigen is as yet unknown. The method was immunoSEQ multiplex PCR; TCRdb's version includes in-frame clones alone and lacks a portion of them. The data hold hundreds of thousands of clones, with 70% to 80% observed a single time. This entry belongs to a study of shared clonotypes between healthy human individuals. J lost 4 bases, V lost 3 bases, and 10 bases had no gene match. The CDR3 length is 17 residues. The germline gives CDR1 PRHDT, CDR2 FYEKMQ (reference sequence). Study-level points and caveats: The expectation was that sequencing depth would affect clonotype sharing among donors.

Sequencing was performed on PBMCs. The chain links TRBV13 to TRBJ2-7, with 12 bases fitting TRBD2. The clonotype comes from a woman in her thirties or forties in good health. Some clones in this sample may be carry-over from other donors' samples. CDR3 region: CASSFLAGGPQRYEQYF. For the CDR3, the DNA is TGTGCCAGCAGCTTCCTAGCGGGAGGGCCTCAAAGGTACGAGCAGTACTTC.